This record looks at one T cell receptor (beta chain) sequence and its context. No cognate antigen has been identified for it. Base quality data are lacking; no much larger clone is found one base away. Patients with a history of autoimmune disease or receiving systemic immunosuppression were excluded from the trial. In every dose cohort, peripheral blood was drawn for TCR sequencing at baseline, cycle 4 day 1, and cycle 7 day 1. Samples came from an open-label, multicenter, first-in-human phase I dose-escalation trial of ivuxolimab. The trial enrolled adults with locally advanced or metastatic head and neck squamous cell, hepatocellular, melanoma or renal cell carcinoma. Before TCR sequencing, CD4+ T cells and CD8+ T cells from peripheral blood were sorted into separate populations. Genomic DNA was isolated from the sorted cells so that the TCRbeta CDR3 region could be sequenced. TCRbeta CDR3 regions were sequenced using the immunoSEQ Assay. The source is immuneACCESS, and TCRdb retained only in-frame sequences with V and J called. Part of the clones is not carried over; for the studies checked, unresolved V genes explain less than half of this, and the remainder is unexplained. Recorded for this sample are around 35,000 clones; around 92% of them occurred a single time. Clones ranked in the top ten supply around 35% of the sample.

The sample originates from a study of OX40 agonist ivuxolimab in advanced cancers. At the level of the whole study: Ivuxolimab was a fully human IgG2 agonistic monoclonal antibody targeting the costimulatory receptor OX40 (CD134). Among the 52 dose-escalation patients, about 19 had hepatocellular carcinoma, around 15 melanoma, 9 renal cell carcinoma and 9 head and neck cancer. In the dose-escalation cohort, over 65% of patients were male, and the mean age was roughly 60 years, with a range of about 20 to 79. The monotherapy dose-escalation portion (N ≈ 56 patients) of the phase I ivuxolimab trial is reported in the paper. Intravenous ivuxolimab was administered to patients every 2 weeks at six dose levels: 0.01, 0.1, 0.3, 1.5, 3 and 10 mg/kg. Partial responses occurred in three dose-escalation patients: two with cutaneous melanoma and one with hepatocellular carcinoma. The point of sequencing TCRbeta in the periphery was to test whether ivuxolimab changed TCR sequence diversity and drove clonal T-cell expansion. Patients were allowed to have had prior anti-PD-1, anti-PD-L1 or anti-CTLA-4 therapy, and around 43% of the dose-escalation patients had been treated with checkpoint inhibitors.

Study-wide findings and limitations: After ivuxolimab, more expanded clones were found on average in CD8+ T cells than in CD4+ T cells. Which antigens the clonally expanded peripheral T cells were specific for was not determined. Low levels of normalized T-cell clonal expansion were also seen in some patients who did not respond. Clonal expansion of both CD4+ and CD8+ blood T cells was observed from baseline to week 6 at doses 0.1 to 3.0 mg/kg. In the 0.1-3.0 mg/kg groups, partial responders were among the patients with the lowest normalized peripheral clonal expansion, particularly in CD8+ T cells.

The input for sequencing was CD4+ or CD8+ T cells sorted from blood, taken in a trial of the OX40 agonist ivuxolimab. This clonotype originated in an adult with an advanced solid tumor such as melanoma, head and neck, liver or kidney cancer.

The CDR3 protein: CASSVGTSGPYNEQFF. At the DNA level, the sequence is TGTGCCAGCAGTGTCGGGACTAGCGGTCCCTACAATGAGCAGTTCTTC. Rearrangement joined TRBV28 to TRBJ2-1; TRBD2 matches 11 bases in the middle. The CDR3 contains 16 residues, cysteine and phenylalanine counted. Of all the DNA, just the CDR3 is kept, 48 bases in frame from base 1. Germline trimming: 5 bases from V, 2 bases from J; junction bases outside gene matches: 5. The germline V gene provides CDR1 MDHEN and CDR2 SYDVKM. With the rest looked up from the reference TRBV28 and TRBJ2-1 genes rather than sequenced, the full variable domain is DVKVTQSSRYLVKRTGEKVFLECVQDMDHENMFWYRQDPGLGLRLIYFSYDVKMKEKGDIPEGYSVSREKKERFSLILESASTNQTSMYLCASSVGTSGPYNEQFFGPGTRLTVL.